The clone carrying this T cell receptor (beta chain) was counted many times. Trimming took 8 bases from V and 4 from J; bases not matched to a gene: 6. The CDR3 runs 15 residues. The germline CDR1 and CDR2 sequences are KGHSH and LQKENI. The data were obtained in a study of human T cells and chemical hapten exposure. The sample's time point: pre-sensitization, week 0. Treatment defined: therapeutic diphenylcyclopropenone sensitization with weekly scalp DPC. Total RNA came from unfractionated whole blood. One entry per CDR3 protein results from TCRdb running MiXCR on the RACE reads. The repertoire includes tens of thousands of distinct CDR3 sequences, 12% of them detected once, and about 1.9% sits in the top ten.

This TCR came from a woman between 40 and 50 years old with alopecia areata. Some clones in this sample may be carry-over from other donors' samples. This sequence joins TRBV18 and TRBJ2-2; TRBD2 matches at 11 bases. This sample comprised whole blood, obtained in connection with sensitization to the hapten diphenylcyclopropenone (DPC). Here the CDR3 reads CASQTSGSFTGELFF. Written as DNA, the CDR3 is TGTGCCAGCCAAACTAGCGGGAGCTTCACCGGGGAGCTGTTTTTT.